Here is one T cell receptor beta chain with its context. Per the original methods: The authors estimated nucleated cell counts from reference gene primer amplification. Clones were read by immunoSEQ multiplex PCR, and TCRdb kept only the in-frame ones, dropping some. V, J and clone size were drawn from that table, and D and trimming were deduced from the DNA. The top ten hold 1% to 1.5% of the sample, which has about 130,000 clones, approximately 90% seen once. The entry originates in a study of blood T cell repertoires in COVID-19. Study-level information: Spain, Italy and the United States supplied samples that represented acute and convalescent COVID-19.

CDR3 length: 12 residues. With V trimmed by 6 bases and J by 8 bases, 3 bases remained unmatched. Germline V gene data show CDR1 as LNHDA and CDR2 as SQIVND (reference sequence). Sequencing input: peripheral blood. This TCR came from a woman older than 75 with acute or convalescent COVID-19. This rearrangement joins TRBV19 to TRBJ2-1, with TRBD1 matching over 8 bases. This CDR3 is CASRDRVDEQFF. CDR3 DNA sequence: TGTGCCAGTAGGGACAGGGTGGATGAGCAGTTCTTC.